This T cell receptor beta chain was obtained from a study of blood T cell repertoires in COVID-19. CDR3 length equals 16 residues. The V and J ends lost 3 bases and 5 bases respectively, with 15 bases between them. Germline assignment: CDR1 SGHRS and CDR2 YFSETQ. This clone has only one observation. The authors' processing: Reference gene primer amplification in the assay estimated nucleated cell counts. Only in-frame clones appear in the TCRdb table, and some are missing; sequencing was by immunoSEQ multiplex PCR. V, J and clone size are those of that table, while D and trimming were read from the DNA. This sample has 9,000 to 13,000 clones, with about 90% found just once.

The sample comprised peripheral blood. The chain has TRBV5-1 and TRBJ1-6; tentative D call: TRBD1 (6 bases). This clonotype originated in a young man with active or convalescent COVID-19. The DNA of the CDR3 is TGCGCCAGCAGCTCCCGCGGGGGGGCGGATAATTCACCCCTCCACTTT. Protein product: CASSSRGGADNSPLHF.